This TCR beta chain came from a study of T cell changes during pregnancy in multiple sclerosis. The V end lost 5 bases, the J end lost 0 bases, and 17 bases lay between the germline ends. The CDR3 is made up of 17 amino acids. Germline CDR1 and CDR2: SGHVS and FQNEAQ. Measured with immunoSEQ multiplex PCR; TCRdb has only the in-frame clones, and not every one. The table has 25,000 to 30,000 clones, roughly nine tenths seen once. Sequenced here: CD8+ T cells from peripheral blood mononuclear cells, sampled in the second trimester of pregnancy. The TCR was taken from a female donor with multiple sclerosis, enrolled in a pregnancy study. The V and J genes are TRBV7-8 and TRBJ2-4; maybe TRBD2 (6 bases). CDR3 coding DNA: TGTGCCAGCAGCCCCCATGGGCAGGGACTAGCCAAAAACATTCAGTACTTC. Its translation is CASSPHGQGLAKNIQYF. The full variable domain, with the rest looked up from reference TRBV7-8 and TRBJ2-4, is GAGVSQSPRYKVAKRGQDVALRCDPISGHVSLFWYQQALGQGPEFLTYFQNEAQLDKSGLPSDRFFAERPEGSVSTLKIQRTQQEDSAVYLCASSPHGQGLAKNIQYFGAGTRLSVL.